One TCR beta chain is described in this entry. Germline loops: CDR1 SGHKS, CDR2 YYEKEE (reference sequence). Germline trimming cut 0 bases from V and 4 bases from J; bases unmatched to any gene: 1. CDR3 size: 14 residues. Study processing details: Quantification of nucleated cells was approximated via reference gene primer amplification. Generated by immunoSEQ multiplex PCR, the TCRdb table keeps only in-frame clones and is missing some. V and J calls and clone size are copied from that table; D and trimming were computed from the DNA. Among around 260,000 clones listed, under 90% were seen once. These data come from a study of blood T cell repertoires in COVID-19. In the study overall: Sources were T cells, B-cell-depleted T cells, or PBMCs; the material itself was cDNA or gDNA.

Participants reported their clinical history, and cohort assignment relied on those reports. This rearrangement joins TRBV5-5 to TRBJ2-5; 9 bases map to TRBD1. Material for sequencing was PBMCs or T cells enriched from blood (not recorded which). The TCR sequence derives from a man aged 30-40 years with acute COVID-19. CDR3 coding DNA: TGTGCCAGCAGCTTGGACAGGGGGCGAGAGACCCAGTACTTC. It translates to CASSLDRGRETQYF. The entire variable domain, with the rest obtained from reference TRBV5-5 and TRBJ2-5, is as follows: DAGVTQSPTHLIKTRGQQVTLRCSPISGHKSVSWYQQVLGQGPQFIFQYYEKEERGRGNFPDRFSARQFPNYSSELNVNALLLGDSALYLCASSLDRGRETQYFGPGTRLLVL.